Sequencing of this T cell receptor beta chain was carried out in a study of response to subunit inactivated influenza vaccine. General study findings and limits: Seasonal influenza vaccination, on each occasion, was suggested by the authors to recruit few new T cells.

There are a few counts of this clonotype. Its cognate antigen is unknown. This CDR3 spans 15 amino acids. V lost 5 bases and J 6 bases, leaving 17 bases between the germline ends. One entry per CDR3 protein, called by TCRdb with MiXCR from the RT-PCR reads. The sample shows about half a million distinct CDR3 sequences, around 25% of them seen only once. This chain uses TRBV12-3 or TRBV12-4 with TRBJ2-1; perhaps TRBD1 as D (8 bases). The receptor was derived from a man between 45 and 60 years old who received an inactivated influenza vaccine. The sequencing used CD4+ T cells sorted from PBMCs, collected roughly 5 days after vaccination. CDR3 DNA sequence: TGTGCCAGCAGTCCCGGACAGGGAGGGAGCAATGAGCAGTTCTTC. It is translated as CASSPGQGGSNEQFF.